This T cell receptor beta chain comes out of a study of T cell responses to AZD1222 COVID-19 vaccine. TCRdb's copy holds only in-frame clones and misses some; the assay was immunoSEQ multiplex PCR. The table includes 90,000 to 95,000 clones, more than 70% detected once. Broader study findings: Clonal diversity may have been underestimated in mostly white British donors. Spike-specific TCR breadth and depth rose after two AZD1222 doses.

Looked up from germline, CDR1 is MGHRA and CDR2 is YSYEKL. The CDR3 runs to 16 residues. Trimming shortened V by 1 base and J by 2 bases, and 14 bases separated the two germline ends. Concerning this clone itself: As yet, its antigen is unknown.

The source is an adult in good health. The specimen was peripheral blood, collected on day 0 of AZD1222 vaccination. This rearrangement joins TRBV4-1 to TRBJ1-1, with D hard to call. The DNA of the CDR3 is TGCGCCAGCAGCCAAGTGGTGGGAACGGGAAACACTGAAGCTTTCTTT. As protein: CASSQVVGTGNTEAFF.